The clone carrying this T cell receptor (beta chain) has more than one count but fewer than ten. The sample originates from a study of identical twins. The CDR3 length is 14 residues. Germline CDR1 SGHRS, CDR2 YFSETQ. The V end lost 1 base, the J end lost 5 bases, and 10 bases lay between the germline ends. TCRdb called the 5' RACE reads again in MiXCR, with one record for every CDR3 protein. The repertoire has around 250,000 distinct CDR3 sequences, roughly 12% of them found once; the top ten carry 4%. These data also formed part of another study, on yellow fever vaccine responses in identical twins.

Sequenced: memory (CD45RO+) T cells sorted from blood. The clonotype comes from a woman under 30 in good health. The J gene is TRBJ2-1, the V gene TRBV5-1, with a possible D match to TRBD1 (5 bases). CDR3 residues: CASSLTGEHNEQFF. CDR3 DNA sequence: TGCGCCAGCAGCTTGACAGGAGAACACAATGAGCAGTTCTTC. The full variable domain, in which reference TRBV5-1 and TRBJ2-1 provide the parts outside the CDR3, is KAGVTQTPRYLIKTRGQQVTLSCSPISGHRSVSWYQQTPGQGLQFLFEYFSETQRNKGNFPGRFSGRQFSNSRSEMNVSTLELGDSALYLCASSLTGEHNEQFFGPGTRLTVL.